These 27 T cell receptor beta chains were all obtained from the same sample, sequenced in a study of cytomegalovirus exposure and HLA in healthy donors (dated by TCRdb to about 2017). Libraries were constructed by the immunoSEQ multiplex PCR assay. For the multiplex PCR, a mixture combining 60 forward primers for TCR Vbeta segments and 13 reverse primers for TCR Jbeta segments was used. TCRdb retrieved this table from immuneACCESS and kept in-frame rearrangements only. Not all clones are present; in checked studies, unresolved V genes account for under half, and no reason is known for the remainder. The sample includes 75,000 to 90,000 clones, with around 78% observed a single time. Approximately 6% of the sample is taken by the ten largest. The sample taken for sequencing was PBMCs. Every receptor here comes from a male donor in good health and CMV-seropositive.

The V gene is TRBV15, the J gene TRBJ2-5, with TRBD1 as a possible D gene (5 bases). The germline gives CDR1 LNHNV, CDR2 YYDKDF (reference sequence). CDR3 length: 14 residues. V lost 1 base and J 3 bases, leaving 9 bases between the germline ends. In DNA, the CDR3 is TGTGCCACCAGCAGAGGAGACAGAAAAGAGACCCAGTACTTC. It specifies CATSRGDRKETQYF.

J is TRBJ1-1 and V is TRBV11-2; D is undetermined. CDR3 length: 12 amino acids. V dropped 2 bases and J dropped 6 bases, with 7 bases sitting between them. Germline loops: CDR1 SGHAT, CDR2 FQNNGV. The CDR3 nucleotides are TGTGCCAGCAGCTTATTTATCGCTGAAGCTTTCTTT. Amino acid sequence: CASSLFIAEAFF.

This chain links TRBV5-4 with TRBJ2-5, with TRBD1 matching 12 bases. Losses at the gene ends were 4 bases for V and 7 bases for J; bases not matched to a gene: 5. In germline, CDR1 is SGHNT, CDR2 YYREEE (reference sequence). This CDR3 comprises 14 residues. The CDR3: CASSQGQGAMTQYF. As DNA, the CDR3 is TGTGCCAGCAGCCAGGGACAGGGGGCAATGACCCAGTACTTC.

The chain recombines TRBV30 with TRBJ2-7; 9 bases are shared with TRBD2. With V trimmed by 0 bases and J by 2 bases, 5 bases remained unmatched. The CDR3 is 15 residues long. Germline values: CDR1 GTSNPN, CDR2 SVGIG (reference sequence). The DNA for the CDR3 is TGTGCCTGGAGTGTAGGTGGCGGGAGGGCCTACGAGCAGTACTTC. Amino acids: CAWSVGGGRAYEQYF. Together with reference TRBV30 and TRBJ2-7, the CDR3 gives the full variable domain: SQTIHQWPATLVQPVGSPLSLECTVEGTSNPNLYWYRQAAGRGLQLLFYSVGIGQISSEVPQNLSASRPQDRQFILSSKKLLLSDSGFYLCAWSVGGGRAYEQYFGPGTRLTVT.

J is TRBJ2-3 and V is TRBV6-5; 9 nucleotides match TRBD2. CDR1 is MNHEY and CDR2 is SVGAGI in the germline V gene. This CDR3 is 16 amino acids long. The V and J ends lost 0 bases and 6 bases, in that order; junction bases with no gene match: 7. The CDR3 DNA follows: TGTGCCAGCAGTTACTCCCTTAGCGGGGGTATGGATACGCAGTATTTT. Its translation is CASSYSLSGGMDTQYF.

The genes are TRBV7-9 and TRBJ2-1; TRBD2 matches 10 bases. With 5 bases clipped from V and 1 base from J, the junction kept 5 bases outside the gene matches. Germline V gene data show CDR1 as SEHNR and CDR2 as FQNEAQ (reference sequence). The CDR3 has 16 amino acids. For the CDR3, the DNA is TGTGCCAGCAGCGCCCCACTAGCGGGGTCCTACAATGAGCAGTTCTTC. Translated: CASSAPLAGSYNEQFF.

This chain connects TRBV7-8 to TRBJ1-5; possible D gene TRBD1, 5 bases. V was cut by 3 bases and J by 2 bases, with 5 bases left in between. Germline V gene data show CDR1 as SGHVS and CDR2 as FQNEAQ. The length of the CDR3 is 13 residues. CDR3 DNA: TGTGCCAGCAGCTTGACAGGCAATCAGCCCCAGCATTTT. Protein sequence: CASSLTGNQPQHF.

The chain uses TRBV19 and TRBJ2-5; TRBD1 is a possible D gene (5 bases). Trimming pared 3 bases from V and 2 bases from J, leaving 16 bases between. In germline, CDR1 is LNHDA, CDR2 SQIVND (reference sequence). This CDR3 comprises 16 residues. The CDR3 spells CASSIGRQGLQETQYF. CDR3 nucleotides: TGTGCCAGTAGTATCGGCCGTCAGGGTCTACAAGAGACCCAGTACTTC.

This chain links TRBV4-3 with TRBJ1-6; 9 bases agree with TRBD1. CDR3 length equals 15 residues. Trimming took 4 bases from V and 8 from J; bases not matched to a gene: 6. CDR1 and CDR2 from the germline V gene are LGHNA and YSLEER. The DNA for the CDR3 is TGCGCCAGCAGCCCCCCGGGACAGGGAGATTCACCCCTCCACTTT. This codes for CASSPPGQGDSPLHF.

The chain links TRBV11-2 to TRBJ1-1, with a weak D call TRBD1 (5 bases). The CDR3 has 14 residues. Germline CDR1 reads SGHAT; CDR2 reads FQNNGV. V dropped 2 bases and J dropped 1 base, with 8 bases sitting between them. The DNA for the CDR3 is TGTGCCAGCAGCTTAAGGAGGGGGAACACTGAAGCTTTCTTT. Protein: CASSLRRGNTEAFF.

The CDR3: CASSGTTTDTQYF. Written as DNA, the CDR3 is TGTGCCAGCAGCGGGACTACCACAGATACGCAGTATTTT. The genes are TRBV4-2 and TRBJ2-3, with 7 nucleotides matching TRBD2. V was clipped by 5 bases and J by 2 bases; unmatched bases: 1. The germline gives CDR1 LGHNA, CDR2 YNFKEQ. CDR3 length: 13 amino acids.

The table lists this clone with a few counts. The J gene is TRBJ2-2, the V gene TRBV19, with unresolved D. Germline assignment: CDR1 LNHDA and CDR2 SQIVND (reference sequence). The germline V and J ends were trimmed by 5 bases and 3 bases, with 13 bases remaining between them. CDR3 length: 15 residues. CDR3 amino acids: CASSPGWRYTGELFF. CDR3 nucleotide sequence: TGTGCCAGTAGTCCTGGCTGGAGATACACCGGGGAGCTGTTTTTT.

On this clone: A read error may produce the germline difference seen at one junction end. The genes are TRBV28 and TRBJ1-5, with D uncertain. Per germline, CDR1 MDHEN and CDR2 SYDVKM. This CDR3 contains 14 residues. The chain's CDR3 is CASSLPDYNHPQHF. The CDR3 DNA sequence: TGTGCCAGCAGTTTACCTGATTACAATCATCCCCAGCATTTT.

The chain uses TRBV29-1 and TRBJ2-5; a weak D match, TRBD2 (6 bases). This CDR3 contains 14 residues. Germline V CDR1 and CDR2: SQVTM, ANQGSEA. V was shortened by 5 bases and J by 4 bases, with 17 bases between the two germline ends. CDR3 nucleotides: TGCAGCGTTTCACCGGGACTTGGGGGAGAGACCCAGTACTTC. This gives the protein CSVSPGLGGETQYF.

This clone appeared once. The rearrangement joins TRBV11-2 to TRBJ2-1; D perhaps matches TRBD2 (5 bases). The ends were cut back, 10 bases at V and 8 bases at J, with 21 bases in the middle. The CDR3 covers 14 residues. Per germline, CDR1 SGHAT and CDR2 FQNNGV. CDR3 nucleotide sequence: TGTGCCACCAACCGGGGTGGGAGTGGGTATGAGCAGTTCTTC. Translation: CATNRGGSGYEQFF.

This sequence joins TRBV7-9 and TRBJ1-4; 8 nucleotides agree with TRBD1. The CDR3 contains 15 residues. V dropped 2 bases and J dropped 4; count of bases not matched to a gene: 3. Germline V CDR1 and CDR2: SEHNR, FQNEAQ (reference sequence). CDR3 in amino acids: CASSLRQGSNEKLFF. The CDR3 DNA is TGTGCCAGCAGCTTACGACAGGGGAGTAATGAAAAACTGTTTTTT.

The count of this clone is one. The chain employs TRBV28 and TRBJ2-2; D is uncertain. Germline values: CDR1 MDHEN, CDR2 SYDVKM. Between the trimmed V and J ends, which lost 4 bases and 0 bases, there was a span of 15 bases. The CDR3 extends over 17 amino acids. The CDR3 region is CASSSPHLQANTGELFF. CDR3 bases: TGTGCCAGCAGTTCCCCGCATTTGCAGGCGAACACCGGGGAGCTGTTTTTT.

This chain uses TRBV10-3 with TRBJ1-5; a weak D match, TRBD1 (6 bases). V lost 3 bases to trimming and J lost 4 bases, with 10 bases between them. CDR1 ENHRY and CDR2 SYGVKD come from the germline V gene. The CDR3 has 14 residues. For the CDR3, the DNA is TGTGCCATCAGTGAAGAGGGGGAAAATCAGCCCCAGCATTTT. Translated, it gives CAISEEGENQPQHF.

This clone was recorded once. The chain couples TRBV27 to TRBJ1-5, with D perhaps TRBD1 (6 bases). Germline values: CDR1 MNHEY, CDR2 SMNVEV (reference sequence). V lost 9 bases and J 6 bases, leaving 24 bases between the germline ends. The CDR3 runs to 16 residues. The CDR3 sequence: CASGTDSPLAGQPQHF. CDR3 DNA: TGTGCCAGTGGAACGGACAGCCCATTGGCGGGTCAGCCCCAGCATTTT.

This chain links TRBV7-9 with TRBJ2-3, with 8 positions matching TRBD2. The CDR3 length is 14 residues. J lost 3 bases, V lost 6 bases, and 5 bases had no gene match. Germline V gene lookup returns CDR1 SEHNR and CDR2 FQNEAQ (reference sequence). CDR3 in DNA: TGTGCCAGCAGTCGGGAGGGCTTAACAGATACGCAGTATTTT. Its protein is CASSREGLTDTQYF.

This clone showed up just a few times. The chain couples TRBV5-6 to TRBJ2-5, with D maybe TRBD1 (5 bases). Looked up from germline, CDR1 is SGHDT and CDR2 is YYEEEE. Trimming removed 5 bases at V and 4 bases at J, with 15 bases between. The CDR3 extends over 14 amino acids. CDR3 nucleotides: TGTGCCAGCAGTTCCGCGCAGGGTAGAGAGACCCAGTACTTC. Translating it yields CASSSAQGRETQYF.

The genes are TRBV4-2 and TRBJ1-5, with unresolved D. The CDR3 runs to 15 residues. Germline values: CDR1 LGHNA, CDR2 YNFKEQ. The ends were cut back, 0 bases at V and 7 bases at J, with 13 bases in the middle. CDR3 loop: CASSQDFASIQPQHF. Written as DNA, the CDR3 is TGTGCCAGCAGCCAAGATTTCGCGAGCATCCAGCCCCAGCATTTT.

The V gene is TRBV7-9, the J gene TRBJ1-2, with 8 positions matching TRBD1. The germline gives CDR1 SEHNR, CDR2 FQNEAQ (reference sequence). The CDR3 spans 14 residues. V shed 5 bases, J shed 6 bases, and the junction held 8 bases outside the gene matches. CDR3 sequence: CASSARSGGNGYTF. Written as DNA, the CDR3 is TGTGCCAGCAGCGCACGGTCAGGGGGCAATGGCTACACCTTC.

The rearrangement links TRBV2 to TRBJ2-7, with D unclear. The V end was cut by 6 bases, the J end by 6 bases, with 12 bases between. CDR3 size: 12 residues. Per the germline V gene, CDR1 is SNHLY and CDR2 is FYNNEI. CDR3 in amino acids: CASRDRSREQYF. In DNA, the CDR3 is TGTGCCAGCAGAGATAGGAGTCGCGAGCAGTACTTC.

V is TRBV2 and J is TRBJ1-4, with a weak D call TRBD1 (5 bases). This CDR3 has 13 amino acids. Germline V lookup: CDR1 SNHLY, CDR2 FYNNEI. V lost 3 bases, J lost 4 bases, and 6 bases lay in between. CDR3 DNA: TGTGCCAGCAGTGACGGGGGTAATGAAAAACTGTTTTTT. Its translation is CASSDGGNEKLFF.

The genes are TRBV28 and TRBJ2-7, with TRBD1 identical over 7 bases. This CDR3 has 14 residues. Germline lookup yields CDR1 MDHEN and CDR2 SYDVKM. The junction had 8 bases not matched to a gene; V was cut back by 6 bases and J by 3 bases. The DNA of the CDR3 is TGTGCCAGCAGAGACAGGGCCGAGCGCTACGAGCAGTACTTC. Translation: CASRDRAERYEQYF.

This chain links TRBV29-1 with TRBJ1-1; 9 bases agree with TRBD1. V was pared by 7 bases and J by 4 bases, with 10 bases of the junction left unmatched. Germline V lookup: CDR1 SQVTM, CDR2 ANQGSEA. The CDR3 sequence is 14 residues long. Here the CDR3 reads CSAGLQGARTEAFF. DNA of the CDR3: TGCAGCGCCGGGTTACAGGGGGCGCGCACTGAAGCTTTCTTT. Together with reference TRBV29-1 and TRBJ1-1, the CDR3 gives the full variable domain: SAVISQKPSRDICQRGTSLTIQCQVDSQVTMMFWYRQQPGQSLTLIATANQGSEATYESGFVIDKFPISRPNLTFSTLTVSNMSPEDSSIYLCSAGLQGARTEAFFGQGTRLTVV.